The 5 T cell receptor beta chains in this list originate from one sample, sequenced in a study of T cell responses to AZD1222 COVID-19 vaccine. The repertoire was sequenced with immunoSEQ multiplex PCR; TCRdb's copy has only in-frame clones and lacks some. The sample comprises around 92,000 clones, 80% to 90% of which are singletons, and roughly a tenth rests with the top ten. Here the sequenced sample was peripheral blood, taken on day 0 of AZD1222 vaccination. These receptors originate from an adult in good health.

The genes are TRBV7-9 and TRBJ1-5; 7 positions match TRBD1. CDR3 length equals 15 residues. The V and J ends lost 5 bases and 10 bases, in that order; junction bases with no gene match: 14. The germline gives CDR1 SEHNR, CDR2 FQNEAQ (reference sequence). Here the CDR3 DNA reads TGTGCCAGCAGCCCCGGTCGACAGGGCACGGAACCCCAGCATTTT. The encoded protein is CASSPGRQGTEPQHF. Combining the CDR3 with reference TRBV7-9 and TRBJ1-5 gives the whole variable domain DTGVSQNPRHKITKRGQNVTFRCDPISEHNRLYWYRQTLGQGPEFLTYFQNEAQLEKSRLLSDRFSAERPKGSFSTLEIQRTEQGDSAMYLCASSPGRQGTEPQHFGDGTRLSIL.

The rearrangement links TRBV4-2 to TRBJ2-5; the D is unclear. Germline V gene sequence: CDR1 LGHNA, CDR2 YNFKEQ. The V gene lost 4 bases and the J gene lost 2 bases, with 17 bases spanning the gap. The CDR3 spans 16 residues. CDR3 coding DNA: TGTGCCAGCAGCCCCTCGGGCCGCAGGAGACAAGAGACCCAGTACTTC. Protein sequence: CASSPSGRRRQETQYF.

This clone was observed a few times. The rearrangement joins TRBV7-8 to TRBJ2-7; 11 bases line up with TRBD2. CDR1 and CDR2 (germline): SGHVS, FQNEAQ. V shed 5 bases, J shed 6 bases, and the junction held 9 bases outside the gene matches. CDR3 length equals 15 residues. CDR3 sequence: CASSPGQLAGGEQYF. CDR3 bases: TGTGCCAGCAGCCCAGGACAGCTAGCGGGAGGCGAGCAGTACTTC.

V and J are TRBV6-4 and TRBJ2-1; no firm D call. From germline, CDR1 is MRHNA and CDR2 SNTAGT. The CDR3 is 13 amino acids. The ends were cut back, 3 bases at V and 6 bases at J, with 9 bases in the middle. CDR3 sequence (DNA): TGTGCCAGCAGTGATGGCTCGAGCAATGAGCAGTTCTTC. The encoded protein is CASSDGSSNEQFF.

V usage is TRBV7-2 and J usage is TRBJ1-5; D gene uncertain. The germline gives CDR1 SGHTA, CDR2 FQGNSA. The length of the CDR3 is 16 residues. V lost 1 base, J lost 5 bases, and 15 bases lay in between. The CDR3 DNA sequence: TGTGCCAGCAGCTTAGGAAGAGGAGCCGGGGATCAGCCCCAGCATTTT. It translates to CASSLGRGAGDQPQHF.